This T cell receptor (beta chain) was recovered during a study of cytomegalovirus exposure and HLA in healthy donors. This clone was observed a few times. Germline is not matched at one junction end, which may reflect a read error. The PCR contained 60 Vbeta and 13 Jbeta primers. Sequenced by immunoSEQ multiplex PCR; TCRdb stores in-frame clones only, minus some. The sample lists roughly 140,000 clones; 64% were seen once. Germline V gene sequence: CDR1 SSHAT, CDR2 FNYEAQ (reference sequence). CDR3 length: 14 amino acids. The V and J genes are TRBV7-7 and TRBJ2-1; 9 bases map to TRBD2. The origin of this receptor is a woman aged 25 to 39 in good health and CMV-seropositive. The sequencing sample was made of PBMCs. CDR3 sequence (DNA): TGTGCTAGCAGGTCGGGACTAGCTAACGGTGAGCAGTTCTTC. Translation gives CASRSGLANGEQFF.